This T cell receptor (beta chain) derives from a study of molecular identifiers for immune sequencing clone quantification. This clonotype was seen a handful of times. TCRdb processed the PCR reads anew with MiXCR; each CDR3 protein has one entry. Altogether nearly 650,000 distinct CDR3 sequences are present, about 25% being singletons, with the ten largest covering about 0.8%. Trimming shortened V by 4 bases and J by 5 bases, and 9 bases separated the two germline ends. The length of the CDR3 is 11 residues. Per germline, CDR1 DFQATT and CDR2 SNEGSKA (reference sequence). This sequence joins TRBV20-1 and TRBJ2-7, with D maybe TRBD1 (5 bases). This TCR was recovered from a human donor in good health. Some libraries in this study had Jurkat cell RNA spiked in. The sample consisted of naive CD8+ T cells from blood, with Jurkat cell RNA spiked in. Subset described: FACS-sorted CD8+CD4-CCR7+CD45RA+ naive T cells. The CDR3 sequence: CSAIRDHEQYF. The CDR3 DNA sequence: TGCAGTGCTATCAGGGATCACGAGCAGTACTTC.